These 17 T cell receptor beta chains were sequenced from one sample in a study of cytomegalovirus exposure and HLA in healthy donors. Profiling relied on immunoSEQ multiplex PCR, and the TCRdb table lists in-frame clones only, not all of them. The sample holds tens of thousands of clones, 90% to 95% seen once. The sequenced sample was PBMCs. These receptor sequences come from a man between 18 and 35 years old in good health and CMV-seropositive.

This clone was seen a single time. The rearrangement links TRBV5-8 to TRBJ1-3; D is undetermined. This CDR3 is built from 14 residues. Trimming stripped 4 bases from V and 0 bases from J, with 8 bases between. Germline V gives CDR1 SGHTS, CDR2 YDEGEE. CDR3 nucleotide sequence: TGTGCCAGCAGCCGGGGAAGCTCTGGAAACACCATATATTTT. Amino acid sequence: CASSRGSSGNTIYF.

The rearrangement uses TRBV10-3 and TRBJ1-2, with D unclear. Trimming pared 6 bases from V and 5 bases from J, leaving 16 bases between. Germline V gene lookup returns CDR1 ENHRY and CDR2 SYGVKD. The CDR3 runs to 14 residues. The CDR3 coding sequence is TGTGCCATCAGGGAGCAGGAAGGCCCTTATGGCTACACCTTC. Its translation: CAIREQEGPYGYTF.

CDR3 nucleotide sequence: TGTGCCAGCAGCTGGAAGCTGGGGGGCGGGGAGCTGTTTTTT. It translates to CASSWKLGGGELFF. The V and J genes are TRBV5-4 and TRBJ2-2; possibly TRBD2 for D (6 bases). This CDR3 spans 14 amino acids. The V gene's germline CDR1 is SGHNT and CDR2 YYREEE (reference sequence). Deletions cut 3 bases from V and 7 bases from J, with 13 bases between.

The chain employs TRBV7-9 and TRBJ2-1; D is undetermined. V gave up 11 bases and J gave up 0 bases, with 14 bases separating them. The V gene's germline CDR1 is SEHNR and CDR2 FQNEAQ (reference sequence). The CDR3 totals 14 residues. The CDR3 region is CAAPPMSSYNEQFF. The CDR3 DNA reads TGTGCCGCACCACCGATGAGCTCCTACAATGAGCAGTTCTTC.

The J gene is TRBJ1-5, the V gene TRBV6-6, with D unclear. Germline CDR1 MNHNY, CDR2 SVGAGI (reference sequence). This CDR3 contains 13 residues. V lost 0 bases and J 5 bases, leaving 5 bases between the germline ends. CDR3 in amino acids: CASSYSADQPQHF. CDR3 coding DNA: TGTGCCAGCAGTTACTCGGCGGATCAGCCCCAGCATTTT.

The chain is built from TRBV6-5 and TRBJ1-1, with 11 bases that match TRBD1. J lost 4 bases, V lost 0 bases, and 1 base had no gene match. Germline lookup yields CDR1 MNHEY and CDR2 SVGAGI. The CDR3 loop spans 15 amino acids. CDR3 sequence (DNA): TGTGCCAGCAGTTACTCGGGACAGGGGGGCACTGAAGCTTTCTTT. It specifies CASSYSGQGGTEAFF.

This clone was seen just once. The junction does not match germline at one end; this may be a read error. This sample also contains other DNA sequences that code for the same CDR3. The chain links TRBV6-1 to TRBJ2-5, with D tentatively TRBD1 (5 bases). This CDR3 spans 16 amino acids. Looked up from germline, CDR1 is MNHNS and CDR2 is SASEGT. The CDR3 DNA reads TGCGCCAGCAGTGCCCGACAGATAACCTTCCAAGAGACCCAGTACTTC. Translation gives CASSARQITFQETQYF.

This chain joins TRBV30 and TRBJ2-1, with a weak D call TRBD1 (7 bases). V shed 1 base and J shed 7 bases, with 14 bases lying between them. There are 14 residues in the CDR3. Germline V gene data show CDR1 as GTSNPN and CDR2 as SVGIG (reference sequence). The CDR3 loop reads CAWSGQGGTNEQFF. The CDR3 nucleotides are TGTGCCTGGAGTGGACAGGGAGGTACAAATGAGCAGTTCTTC.

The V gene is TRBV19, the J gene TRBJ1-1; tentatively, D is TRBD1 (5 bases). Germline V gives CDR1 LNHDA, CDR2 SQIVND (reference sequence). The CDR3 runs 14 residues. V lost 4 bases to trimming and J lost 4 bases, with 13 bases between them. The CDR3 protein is CASSKGGGSTEAFF. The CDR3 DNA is TGTGCCAGTAGTAAAGGTGGGGGGAGCACTGAAGCTTTCTTT. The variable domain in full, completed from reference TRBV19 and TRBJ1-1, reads DGGITQSPKYLFRKEGQNVTLSCEQNLNHDAMYWYRQDPGQGLRLIYYSQIVNDFQKGDIAEGYSVSREKKESFPLTVTSAQKNPTAFYLCASSKGGGSTEAFFGQGTRLTVV.

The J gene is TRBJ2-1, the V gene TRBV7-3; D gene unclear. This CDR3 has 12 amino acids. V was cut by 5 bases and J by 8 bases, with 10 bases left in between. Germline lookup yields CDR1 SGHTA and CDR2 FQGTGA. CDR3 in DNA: TGTGCCAGCAGCATAAGAGGTTATGAGCAGTTCTTC. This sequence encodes CASSIRGYEQFF.

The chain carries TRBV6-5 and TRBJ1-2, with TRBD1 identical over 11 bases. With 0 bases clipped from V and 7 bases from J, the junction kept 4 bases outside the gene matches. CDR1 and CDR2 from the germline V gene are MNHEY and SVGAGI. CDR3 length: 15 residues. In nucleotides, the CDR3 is TGTGCCAGCAGTTACTCACGGACAGGGGGCGGTGGCTACACCTTC. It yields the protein CASSYSRTGGGGYTF.

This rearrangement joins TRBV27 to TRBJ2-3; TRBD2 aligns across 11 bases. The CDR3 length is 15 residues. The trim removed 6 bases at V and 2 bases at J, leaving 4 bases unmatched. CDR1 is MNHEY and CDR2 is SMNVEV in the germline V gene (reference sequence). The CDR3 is CASSKLAGVTDTQYF. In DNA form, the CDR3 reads TGTGCCAGCAGCAAACTAGCGGGGGTCACAGATACGCAGTATTTT.

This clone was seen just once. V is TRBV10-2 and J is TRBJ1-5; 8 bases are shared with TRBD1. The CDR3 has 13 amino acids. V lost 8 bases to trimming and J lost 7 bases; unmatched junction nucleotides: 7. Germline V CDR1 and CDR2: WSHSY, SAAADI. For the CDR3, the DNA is TGCGCCAGCGGACTGACAGGGGACCAGCCCCAGCATTTT. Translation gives CASGLTGDQPQHF.

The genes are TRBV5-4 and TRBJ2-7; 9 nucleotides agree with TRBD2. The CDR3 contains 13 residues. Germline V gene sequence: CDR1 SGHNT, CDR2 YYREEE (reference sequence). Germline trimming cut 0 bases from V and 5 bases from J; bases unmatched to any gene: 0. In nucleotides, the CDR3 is TGTGCCAGCAGCTTGGGACTAGCGGACGAGCAGTACTTC. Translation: CASSLGLADEQYF.

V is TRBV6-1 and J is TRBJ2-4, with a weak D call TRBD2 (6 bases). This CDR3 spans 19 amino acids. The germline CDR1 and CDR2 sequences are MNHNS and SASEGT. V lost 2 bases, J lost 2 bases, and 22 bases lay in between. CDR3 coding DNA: TGTGCCAGCAGTGAACCGGGCAGCTGGGACTTATGGACCAAAAACATTCAGTACTTC. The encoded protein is CASSEPGSWDLWTKNIQYF.

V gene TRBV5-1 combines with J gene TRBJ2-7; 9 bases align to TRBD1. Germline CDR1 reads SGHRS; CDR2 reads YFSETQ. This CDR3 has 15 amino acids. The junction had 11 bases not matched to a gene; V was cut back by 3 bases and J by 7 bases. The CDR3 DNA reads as TGCGCCAGCAGCTCGATTCCGGGACAGGGTGCAGAGCAGTACTTC. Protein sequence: CASSSIPGQGAEQYF.

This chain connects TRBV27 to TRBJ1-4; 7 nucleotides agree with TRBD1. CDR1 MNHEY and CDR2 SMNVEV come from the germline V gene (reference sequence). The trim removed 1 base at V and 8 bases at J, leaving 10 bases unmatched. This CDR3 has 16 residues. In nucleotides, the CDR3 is TGTGCCAGCAGTTTATGGGACAGAGGGAAGTTGGAAAAACTGTTTTTT. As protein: CASSLWDRGKLEKLFF. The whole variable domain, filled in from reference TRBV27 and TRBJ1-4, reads EAQVTQNPRYLITVTGKKLTVTCSQNMNHEYMSWYRQDPGLGLRQIYYSMNVEVTDKGDVPEGYKVSRKEKRNFPLILESPSPNQTSLYFCASSLWDRGKLEKLFFGSGTQLSVL.